This T cell receptor beta chain is from a study of naive and memory T cell subsets. General observations from the study: The RNA method is potentially sensitive to activation and differentiation changes.

This clonotype was seen at least ten times. Its antigen is not identified. Ligated cDNA underwent four rounds of PCR with nested alpha and beta constant region primers and SP2. Reverse transcription of blood and skin TCR RNA was primed at alpha and beta constant regions. Via MiXCR, TCRdb re-called the 5' RACE reads, giving one row per CDR3 protein. The repertoire holds tens of thousands of distinct CDR3 sequences, with around 8% as singletons. A UMI-containing oligonucleotide was joined by 3' ligation to the TCR cDNA template. Adult healthy volunteers gave 2.5 ml peripheral blood for whole-blood RNA. Input was about 1 to 1,100 ng of DNase-treated total RNA without cell sorting. This CDR3 has 17 residues. Germline CDR1 reads MDHEN; CDR2 reads SYDVKM. Trimming stripped 4 bases from V and 2 bases from J, with 17 bases between.

This clonotype was obtained from a female donor in good health. The V gene is TRBV28, the J gene TRBJ2-2; possibly TRBD1 for D (6 bases). The CDR3 sequence is CASSSAGAHSNTGELFF. The DNA for the CDR3 is TGTGCCAGCAGTTCCGCAGGGGCTCACTCCAACACCGGGGAGCTGTTTTTT.